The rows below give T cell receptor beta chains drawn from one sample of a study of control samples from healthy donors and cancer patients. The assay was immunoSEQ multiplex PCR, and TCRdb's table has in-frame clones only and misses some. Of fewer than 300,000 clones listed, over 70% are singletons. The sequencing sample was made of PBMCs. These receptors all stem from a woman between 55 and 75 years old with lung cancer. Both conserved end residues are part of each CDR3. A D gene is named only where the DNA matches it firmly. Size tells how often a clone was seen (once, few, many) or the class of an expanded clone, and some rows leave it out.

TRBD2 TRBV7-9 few CASSSGTSGSGETQYF
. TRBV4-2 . CASSPGGVQRNQPQHF
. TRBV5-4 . CASSLDRVGNSPLHF
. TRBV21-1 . CASSKGLGGNTIYF
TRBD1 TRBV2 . CASSGYRGDIQPQHF
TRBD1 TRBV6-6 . CASSQTGSAGANVLTF
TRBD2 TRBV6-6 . CASSSSGRSYNEQFF
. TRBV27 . CASRLLELRADTQYF
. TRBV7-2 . CASSRDTSYEKLFF
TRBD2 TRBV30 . CAWGPGGYNEQFF
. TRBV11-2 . CASSLNSGSNQPQHF
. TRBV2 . CASTAATNEKLFF
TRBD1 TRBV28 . CASRSGTGNSPLHF
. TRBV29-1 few CSVDALTEAFF
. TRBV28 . CASSALDSAGNTIYF
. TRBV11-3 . CASSLGGSTDTQYF
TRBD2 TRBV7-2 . CASSLGGSGGIADTQYF
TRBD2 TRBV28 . CASRGTSGRFRYEQYF
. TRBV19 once CASSRNSFSHEAFF
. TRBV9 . CASSSLGGTDTQYF
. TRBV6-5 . CASSRGGPNEKLFF
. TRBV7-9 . CASSLDSTSNQPQHF
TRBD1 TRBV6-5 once CASSWDSREFHF
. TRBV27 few CASSIVGGPYEQYF
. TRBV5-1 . CASSLVGEAGEAFF
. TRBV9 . CASSVGTTLEQYF
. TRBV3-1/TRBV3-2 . CASSQDWTAQYF
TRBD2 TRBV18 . CATLGRLAGDTQYF
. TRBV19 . CASSTQVGRHNPNYGYTF
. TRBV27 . CASSFRASGPDGANVLTF
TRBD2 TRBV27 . CASSLSGSGRVNEQFF
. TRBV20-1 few CSASDSAGNQPQHF
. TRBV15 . CATSRVGAMNTEAFF
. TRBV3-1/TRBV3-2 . CASSQYFGNSPLHF
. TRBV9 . CASSVAWSGRETQYF
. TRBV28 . CASTPGGSFTGNTIYF
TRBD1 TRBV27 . CASRLGTEIYEQYF
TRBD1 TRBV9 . CASSFSDRPTYEQYF
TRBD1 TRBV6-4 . CASSIVGGQGTYLTNEKLFF
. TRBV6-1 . CASSEAFRGNTEAFF
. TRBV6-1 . CASSEVGTGRLLSPLHF
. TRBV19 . CASSIGAEMNSYEQYF
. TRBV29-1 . CSVEGSPNSTSTDTQYF
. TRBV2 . CASSKERIYNEQFF
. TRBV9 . CASSVGGDYGYTF
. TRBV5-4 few CASSSGTDTEQETQYF
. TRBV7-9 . CASQSGPGELFF
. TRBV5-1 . CASSPGTNYEQYF
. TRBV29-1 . CSVEKGGTGNTIYF
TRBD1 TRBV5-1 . CASSWDSTYEQYF
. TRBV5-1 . CASSVGGNTEAFF
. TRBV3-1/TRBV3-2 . CASSRPLASSSYNEQFF
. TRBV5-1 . CASSKDGGTQETQYF
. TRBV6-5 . CASSNLVQETQYF
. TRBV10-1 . CASSPTWLNTGELFF
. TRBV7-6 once CASSLQGGTEAFF
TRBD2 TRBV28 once CASRISGDDEQYF
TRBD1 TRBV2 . CASRSGQGIYGYTF
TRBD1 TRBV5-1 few CASSLGQGAGIRNTEAFF
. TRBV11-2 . CASSLWSSRETQYF